Sequencing of this TCR beta chain was carried out in a study of cytomegalovirus exposure and HLA in healthy donors. Whole-study findings and limits: Common viral pathogens seemed to be connected with several of the most significant clusters, according to a later analysis. Reported performance of the classifier showed diagnosis of cytomegalovirus status with high specificity and sensitivity. Further analysis, carried out later, found HLA-associated TCR beta chains more clonally expanded than equally common other chains. Overall, around 160 TCR beta chains were annotated as cytomegalovirus-associated.

V was clipped by 4 bases and J by 4 bases; unmatched bases: 7. Germline CDR1 is SGHAT and CDR2 is FQNNGV. The CDR3 spans 15 residues. For this clone: What it binds is unknown.

The PCR made use of 60 Vbeta and 13 Jbeta primers. Profiling relied on immunoSEQ multiplex PCR, and the TCRdb table lists in-frame clones only, not all of them. The table has 120,000 or so clones, roughly 80% seen once. The V gene is TRBV11-2, the J gene TRBJ2-5; 9 nucleotides match TRBD2. Sequencing used PBMCs. This clonotype originated in a young man in good health and CMV-seronegative. As DNA, the CDR3 is TGTGCCAGCAGCTCGGGACTAGCAAACGGAGAGACCCAGTACTTC. This sequence encodes CASSSGLANGETQYF.